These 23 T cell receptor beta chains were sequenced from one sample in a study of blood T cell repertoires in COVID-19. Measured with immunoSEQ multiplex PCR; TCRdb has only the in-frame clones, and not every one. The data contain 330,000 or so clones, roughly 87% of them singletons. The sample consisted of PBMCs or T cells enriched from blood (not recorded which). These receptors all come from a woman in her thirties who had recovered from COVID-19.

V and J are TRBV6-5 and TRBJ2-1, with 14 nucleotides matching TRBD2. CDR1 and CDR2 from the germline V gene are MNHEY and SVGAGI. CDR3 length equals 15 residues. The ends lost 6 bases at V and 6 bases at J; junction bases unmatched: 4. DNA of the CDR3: TGTGCCAGCAGGGCAGGGACTAGCGGGGGCAATGAGCAGTTCTTC. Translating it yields CASRAGTSGGNEQFF.

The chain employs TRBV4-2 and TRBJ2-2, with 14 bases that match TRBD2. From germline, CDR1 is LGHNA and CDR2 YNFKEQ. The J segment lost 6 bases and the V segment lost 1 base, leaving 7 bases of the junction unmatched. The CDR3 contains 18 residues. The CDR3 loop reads CASSQVGLAGGRSGELFF. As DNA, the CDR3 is TGTGCCAGCAGCCAAGTTGGACTAGCGGGAGGAAGATCCGGGGAGCTGTTTTTT.

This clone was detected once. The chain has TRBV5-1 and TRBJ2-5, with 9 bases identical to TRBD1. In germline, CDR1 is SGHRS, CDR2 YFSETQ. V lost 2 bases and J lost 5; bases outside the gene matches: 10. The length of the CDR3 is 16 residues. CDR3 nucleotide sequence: TGCGCCAGCAGCTTCGGGACAGGGACTCTGATTGAGACCCAGTACTTC. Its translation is CASSFGTGTLIETQYF.

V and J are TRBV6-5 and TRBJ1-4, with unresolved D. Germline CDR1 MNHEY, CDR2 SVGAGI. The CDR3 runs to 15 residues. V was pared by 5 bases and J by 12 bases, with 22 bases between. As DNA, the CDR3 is TGTGCCAGCAGTACGATCGTAAGCCGCCAAGGAGAACTGTTTTTT. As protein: CASSTIVSRQGELFF.

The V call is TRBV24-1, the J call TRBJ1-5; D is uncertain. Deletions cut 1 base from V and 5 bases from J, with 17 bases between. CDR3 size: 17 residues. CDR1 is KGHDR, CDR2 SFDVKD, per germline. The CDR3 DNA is TGTGCCACCAGTGATTTTGAAAGGGCGGGGTCGGATCAGCCCCAGCATTTT. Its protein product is CATSDFERAGSDQPQHF.

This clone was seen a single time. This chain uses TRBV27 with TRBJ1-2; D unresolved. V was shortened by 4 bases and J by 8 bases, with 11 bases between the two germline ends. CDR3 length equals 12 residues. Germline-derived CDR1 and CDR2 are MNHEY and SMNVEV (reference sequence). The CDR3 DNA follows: TGTGCCAGCAGTTCCGACATGTACGGCTACACCTTC. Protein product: CASSSDMYGYTF.

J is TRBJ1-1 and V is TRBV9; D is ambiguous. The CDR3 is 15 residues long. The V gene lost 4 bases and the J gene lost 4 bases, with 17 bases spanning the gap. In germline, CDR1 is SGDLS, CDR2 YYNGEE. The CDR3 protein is CASSQSHEGGTEAFF. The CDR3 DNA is TGTGCCAGCAGCCAGTCTCATGAGGGTGGCACTGAAGCTTTCTTT.

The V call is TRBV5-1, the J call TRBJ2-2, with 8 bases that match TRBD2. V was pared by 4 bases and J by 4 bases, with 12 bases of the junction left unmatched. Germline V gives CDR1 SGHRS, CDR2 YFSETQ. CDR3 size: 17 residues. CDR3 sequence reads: CASSLNLVAGTTGELFF. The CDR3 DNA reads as TGCGCCAGCAGCCTAAATTTGGTAGCGGGAACCACCGGGGAGCTGTTTTTT.

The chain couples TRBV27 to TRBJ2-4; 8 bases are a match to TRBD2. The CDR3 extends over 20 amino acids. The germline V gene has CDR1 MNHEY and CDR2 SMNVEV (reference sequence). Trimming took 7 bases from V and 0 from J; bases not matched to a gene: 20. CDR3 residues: CASKRQGRGRILIAKNIQYF. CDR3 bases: TGTGCCAGCAAAAGGCAGGGGCGCGGGAGGATCTTAATAGCCAAAAACATTCAGTACTTC.

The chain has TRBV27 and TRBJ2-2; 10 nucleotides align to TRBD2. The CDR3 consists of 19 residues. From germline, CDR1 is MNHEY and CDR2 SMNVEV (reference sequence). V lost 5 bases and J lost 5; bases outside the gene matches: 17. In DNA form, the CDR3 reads TGTGCCAGCAGTCACCAAACAGGCCCTAGCGGGAGATATACCGGGGAGCTGTTTTTT. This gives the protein CASSHQTGPSGRYTGELFF.

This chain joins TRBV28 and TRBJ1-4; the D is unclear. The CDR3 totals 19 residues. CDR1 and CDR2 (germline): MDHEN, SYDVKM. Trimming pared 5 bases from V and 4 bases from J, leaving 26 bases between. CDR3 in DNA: TGTGCCAGCAGTCCCCCGGTGGCAGCCGCGGGGTTAAGTAATGAAAAACTGTTTTTT. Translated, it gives CASSPPVAAAGLSNEKLFF. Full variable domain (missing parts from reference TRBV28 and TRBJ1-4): DVKVTQSSRYLVKRTGEKVFLECVQDMDHENMFWYRQDPGLGLRLIYFSYDVKMKEKGDIPEGYSVSREKKERFSLILESASTNQTSMYLCASSPPVAAAGLSNEKLFFGSGTQLSVL.

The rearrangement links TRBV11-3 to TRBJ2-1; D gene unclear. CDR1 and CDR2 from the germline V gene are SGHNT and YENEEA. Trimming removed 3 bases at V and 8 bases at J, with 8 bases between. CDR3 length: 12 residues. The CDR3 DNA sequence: TGTGCCAGCAGCTTTATTATCCATGAGCAGTTCTTC. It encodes CASSFIIHEQFF.

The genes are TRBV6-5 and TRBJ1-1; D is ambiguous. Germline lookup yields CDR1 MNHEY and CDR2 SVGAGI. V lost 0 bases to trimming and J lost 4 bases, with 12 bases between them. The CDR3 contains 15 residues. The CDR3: CASSYSSQDFTEAFF. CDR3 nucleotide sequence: TGTGCCAGCAGTTACTCGAGTCAGGACTTCACTGAAGCTTTCTTT.

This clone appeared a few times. Here the CDR3 reads CASSLRGGGATYNEQFF. In DNA, the CDR3 is TGTGCCAGCAGCTTAAGAGGGGGCGGGGCCACCTACAATGAGCAGTTCTTC. The V and J genes are TRBV7-3 and TRBJ2-1; a possible D gene is TRBD1 (7 bases). V lost 1 base and J 2 bases, leaving 15 bases between the germline ends. The germline V gene encodes CDR1 SGHTA and CDR2 FQGTGA. The CDR3 has 17 amino acids.

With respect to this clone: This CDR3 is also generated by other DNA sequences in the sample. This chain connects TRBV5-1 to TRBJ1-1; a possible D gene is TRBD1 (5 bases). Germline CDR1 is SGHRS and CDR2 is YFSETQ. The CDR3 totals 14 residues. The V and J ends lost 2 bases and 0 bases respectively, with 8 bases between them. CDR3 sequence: CASSLGQMNTEAFF. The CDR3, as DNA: TGCGCCAGCAGCTTAGGACAAATGAACACTGAAGCTTTCTTT.

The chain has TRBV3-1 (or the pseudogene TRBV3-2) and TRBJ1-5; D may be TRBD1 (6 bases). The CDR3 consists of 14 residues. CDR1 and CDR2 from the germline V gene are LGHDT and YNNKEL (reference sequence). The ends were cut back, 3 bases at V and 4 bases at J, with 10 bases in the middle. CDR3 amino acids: CASSQTGHNQPQHF. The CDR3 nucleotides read TGTGCCAGCAGCCAGACAGGACATAATCAGCCCCAGCATTTT.

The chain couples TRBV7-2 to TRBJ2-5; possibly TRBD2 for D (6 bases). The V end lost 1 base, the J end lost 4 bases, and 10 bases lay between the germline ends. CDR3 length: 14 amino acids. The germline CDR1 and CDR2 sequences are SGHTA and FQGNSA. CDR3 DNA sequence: TGTGCCAGCAGCTTAGGGCCAGCGGGAGAGACCCAGTACTTC. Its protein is CASSLGPAGETQYF.

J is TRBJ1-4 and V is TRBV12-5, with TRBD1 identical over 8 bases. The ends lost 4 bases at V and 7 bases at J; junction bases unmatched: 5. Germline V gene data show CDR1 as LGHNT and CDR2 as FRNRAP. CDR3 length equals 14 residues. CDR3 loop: CASGSDREAEKLFF. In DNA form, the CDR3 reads TGTGCTAGTGGTTCGGACAGGGAGGCTGAAAAACTGTTTTTT.

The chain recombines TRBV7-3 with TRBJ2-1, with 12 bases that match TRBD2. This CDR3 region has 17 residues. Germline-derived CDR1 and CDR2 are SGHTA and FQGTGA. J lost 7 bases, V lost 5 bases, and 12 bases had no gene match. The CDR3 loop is CASSPYNPSGGANEQFF. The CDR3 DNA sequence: TGTGCCAGCAGCCCCTATAACCCTAGCGGGGGGGCGAATGAGCAGTTCTTC.

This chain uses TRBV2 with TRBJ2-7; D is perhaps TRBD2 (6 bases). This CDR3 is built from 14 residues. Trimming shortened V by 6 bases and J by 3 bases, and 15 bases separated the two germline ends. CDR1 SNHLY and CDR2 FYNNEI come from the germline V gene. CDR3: CASSNGLSRYEQYF. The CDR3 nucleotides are TGTGCCAGCAGCAATGGACTAAGTCGCTACGAGCAGTACTTC. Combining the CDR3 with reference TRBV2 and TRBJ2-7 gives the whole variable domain EPEVTQTPSHQVTQMGQEVILRCVPISNHLYFYWYRQILGQKVEFLVSFYNNEISEKSEIFDDQFSVERPDGSNFTLKIRSTKLEDSAMYFCASSNGLSRYEQYFGPGTRLTVT.

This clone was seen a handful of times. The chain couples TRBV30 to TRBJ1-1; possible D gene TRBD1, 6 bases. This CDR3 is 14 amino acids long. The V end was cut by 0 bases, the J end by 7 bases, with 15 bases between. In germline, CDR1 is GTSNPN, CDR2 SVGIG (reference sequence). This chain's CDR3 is CAWSVSKQGFEAFF. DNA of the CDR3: TGTGCCTGGAGTGTAAGTAAACAGGGATTTGAAGCTTTCTTT.

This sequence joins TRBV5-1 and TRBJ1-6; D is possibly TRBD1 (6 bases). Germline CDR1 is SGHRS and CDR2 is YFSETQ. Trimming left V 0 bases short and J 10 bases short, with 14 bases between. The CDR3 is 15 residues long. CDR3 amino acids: CASSLVAGADSPLHF. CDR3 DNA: TGCGCCAGCAGCTTGGTAGCAGGGGCGGACTCACCCCTCCACTTT.

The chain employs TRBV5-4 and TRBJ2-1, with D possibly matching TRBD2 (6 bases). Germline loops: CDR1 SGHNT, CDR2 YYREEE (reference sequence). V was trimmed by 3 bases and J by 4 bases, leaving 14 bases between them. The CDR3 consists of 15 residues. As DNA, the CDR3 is TGTGCCAGCAGCTCCCCGGGACTCGAATACAATGAGCAGTTCTTC. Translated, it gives CASSSPGLEYNEQFF.